This T cell receptor (beta chain) stems from a study of blood T cells in healthy people across ages (dated by TCRdb to between 2014 and 2017). For context, the study as a whole: In model experiments, template switching captured roughly one uniquely barcoded TCR beta cDNA molecule for every two T cells. To avoid experimental bias, donors of different ages were spread randomly across the sequencing lanes. Using deep sequencing normalized with unique cDNA molecular identifiers, the study measured how TCR beta repertoire diversity changes with age. Donors were grouped into four age groups: young (average approximately 15 years), middle-aged (39), aged (around 60) and long-lived (over 80). Using the same blood draw, the study looked at two additional independent replicas of 1 million unique cDNA reads for two donors, one aged 18 to 29 and the other aged 80 or older.

Systemically healthy Caucasian individuals from Russia, some 38 in total and aged about 6 to 100 years, were included as donors. Around 10 milliliters of peripheral blood were collected from each donor into EDTA-treated Vacutainer tubes. Ficoll-Paque density-gradient centrifugation was used to isolate PBMCs, with at least 6 million per sample. Trizol reagent was used to extract total RNA from the PBMCs, yielding at least 5 micrograms per sample. Naive CD45RAhigh/CD27high T cell percentages were measured by flow cytometry on a PBMC aliquot from every donor. To note about this clonotype: No cognate antigen has been identified for it. No quality values exist for individual bases; no much larger clone is one base distant.

The protocol used for the library was 5' RACE. Instrument used: Illumina HiSeq 2500. A second PCR of roughly 7 to 12 cycles was run with a J-beta primer mix and a sample-barcoded 5' primer. A unique molecular identifier was introduced onto each TCR beta cDNA molecule by a template-switch 5' adaptor carrying 12 random nucleotides. At least 2.5 million CDR3-containing paired-end reads were obtained from each sample. The Mint cDNA synthesis kit, primed by a TRBC-specific oligonucleotide, was used to synthesize first-strand cDNA from all RNA. Following uracil-DNA glycosylase treatment, a first 18-cycle PCR with universal primers M1SS and BC2_uni_R was performed on all cDNA. The authors' analysis ran thus. For normalization, 1 million high-quality reads, each with a distinct molecular identifier, were randomly selected from each sample. Reads with shared molecular identifiers were discarded instead of being binned into consensus sequences. MiTCR, with a Q25 quality threshold and the strictest error-elimination algorithm, was used for CDR3 identification, clonotype clustering and error correction. Lower-bound total TCR beta diversity was estimated with a nonparametric unseen species model using Euler transformation. TCRdb cleaned the public reads at Q25 with fastp, built clones with MiXCR and kept in-frame beta chains. Each CDR3 protein appears once, grouped with its most common genes and DNA. TCRdb, not the authors, supplied the V and J calls. For this sample the table gives approximately 690,000 distinct CDR3 sequences, of which 40% to 50% were detected only once. Of the sample, around 32% is held by the ten largest clones.

CDR1 and CDR2, per the germline V gene (reference sequence), are DFQATT and SNEGSKA. The junction shows trimming of 0 bases on V and 1 base on J, plus 11 bases between the germline ends. The CDR3 starts with the cysteine, ends with the phenylalanine, and has 15 residues. The entry retains the CDR3 DNA only, 45 bases that are in frame from base 1. General conclusions and limits of the study: Estimates of total diversity from one million sequenced T cells were regarded as lower bounds and underestimates. Because the CMV infection status of the donors was unknown, age-related changes in expanded clonotypes may potentially have been confounded. Observed TCR beta diversity per million T cells fell roughly linearly with age, and a significant reduction was already apparent by age about 43. Bulk unsorted PBMC profiling prevented conclusive comparison of naive and antigen-experienced compartments. Compared with the aged group, more naive CD4+ T cells, fewer expanded clones and increased TCR diversity were shown by the long-lived group, suggesting age selection. A strong correlation was found between observed TCR beta diversity and the percentage of naive T cells measured by flow cytometry.

The sequence came from a man at least 80 years old in good health. Sequenced sample: blood. This sequence uses TRBV20-1 and TRBJ2-3; the D gene is perhaps TRBD2, on 7 matching bases. The sequenced DNA: TGCAGTGCTAGAGAGTTAGGGGGGGGCACAGATACGCAGTATTTT. This is translated as CSARELGGGTDTQYF.